These 27 T cell receptor beta chains were all obtained from the same sample, sequenced in a study of radiation and T cells in renal cell carcinoma. Measured with immunoSEQ multiplex PCR; TCRdb has only the in-frame clones, and not every one. This sample has about 130,000 clones, with 81% found just once. Time point meaning: blood 2 weeks post-SBRT. Specified treatment: 15 Gy SBRT to primary tumor, nephrectomy 4 weeks later. This sample comprised blood, obtained from a patient whose treatment included radiotherapy and nephrectomy. The receptors stem from a man aged 50-60 years with renal cell carcinoma.

V is TRBV6-5 and J is TRBJ1-1, with unresolved D. Germline V gene data show CDR1 as MNHEY and CDR2 as SVGAGI. With 5 bases removed from V and 3 bases from J, the gap between germline ends came to 13 bases. The CDR3 length is 14 residues. This chain's CDR3 is CASSTHIGDTEAFF. In nucleotides, the CDR3 is TGTGCCAGCAGTACTCACATTGGGGACACTGAAGCTTTCTTT.

The chain joins TRBV7-9 to TRBJ1-4; 7 positions match TRBD1. V was clipped by 4 bases and J by 5 bases; unmatched bases: 4. Germline values: CDR1 SEHNR, CDR2 FQNEAQ (reference sequence). The CDR3 is made up of 14 amino acids. The CDR3 spells CASSSGRGNEKLFF. For the CDR3, the DNA is TGTGCCAGCAGCTCCGGCAGGGGGAATGAAAAACTGTTTTTT.

V is TRBV4-3 and J is TRBJ2-3, with TRBD2 matching 11 bases. The CDR3 is 17 residues long. Germline V gives CDR1 LGHNA, CDR2 YSLEER. Trimming cost V 0 bases and J 6 bases; bases outside gene matches: 8. The CDR3 nucleotides read TGCGCCAGCAGCCAAGACACTAAGGCTAGCGGGGGGGATACGCAGTATTTT. As protein: CASSQDTKASGGDTQYF.

There are a few counts of this clone. V usage is TRBV4-1 and J usage is TRBJ2-7; TRBD1 might be the D (7 bases). The V end was cut by 6 bases, the J end by 1 base, with 13 bases between. From germline, CDR1 is MGHRA and CDR2 YSYEKL. This CDR3 has 14 amino acids. The CDR3 spells CASSLTGRSYEQYF. Written as DNA, the CDR3 is TGCGCCAGCAGTTTGACAGGGAGGTCCTACGAGCAGTACTTC.

This clone was seen only a few times. V gene TRBV7-2 combines with J gene TRBJ2-3, with 11 positions matching TRBD2. The germline CDR1 and CDR2 sequences are SGHTA and FQGNSA. The CDR3 loop spans 16 amino acids. The V segment lost 7 bases and the J segment 5 bases; nucleotides outside the gene matches: 11. The chain's CDR3 is CASTLMTSGEVDTQYF. The CDR3 DNA reads TGTGCCAGCACTTTGATGACTAGCGGGGAGGTAGATACGCAGTATTTT.

The chain employs TRBV6-5 and TRBJ1-1, with D maybe TRBD1 (6 bases). V gave up 8 bases and J gave up 1 base, with 17 bases separating them. This CDR3 comprises 15 residues. CDR1 and CDR2 from the germline V gene are MNHEY and SVGAGI. Here the CDR3 reads CASYKQGNKNTEAFF. Here the CDR3 DNA reads TGTGCCAGCTATAAACAGGGAAATAAGAACACTGAAGCTTTCTTT.

This clone was picked up a small number of times. V and J are TRBV7-6 and TRBJ2-7, with 10 positions matching TRBD1. Germline trimming cut 5 bases from V and 2 bases from J; bases unmatched to any gene: 6. Germline V CDR1 and CDR2: SGHVS, FNYEAQ. The CDR3 contains 15 residues. The CDR3 bases are TGTGCCAGCAGCCTAGGACAGGGGGGCACCTACGAGCAGTACTTC. It codes for CASSLGQGGTYEQYF.

The rearrangement links TRBV7-8 to TRBJ2-1; D possibly corresponds to TRBD2 (5 bases). Germline CDR1 and CDR2: SGHVS and FQNEAQ. This CDR3 is built from 14 residues. Deletions cut 5 bases from V and 4 bases from J, with 12 bases between. CDR3 in DNA: TGTGCCAGCAGCAAATTCGGACTGTACAATGAGCAGTTCTTC. This sequence encodes CASSKFGLYNEQFF.

V gene TRBV4-3 combines with J gene TRBJ1-1, with TRBD1 matching 7 bases. This CDR3 is 13 amino acids long. Germline V gene lookup returns CDR1 LGHNA and CDR2 YSLEER. The V segment lost 5 bases and the J segment 4 bases; nucleotides outside the gene matches: 4. The CDR3 DNA is TGCGCCAGCAGCAGGACAGGAATCACTGAAGCTTTCTTT. It yields the protein CASSRTGITEAFF.

The V gene is TRBV7-3, the J gene TRBJ2-1; 8 bases line up with TRBD2. In germline, CDR1 is SGHTA, CDR2 FQGTGA. CDR3 length equals 14 residues. J was trimmed by 9 bases and V by 5 bases; bases with no gene match: 9. This chain's CDR3 is CASSTGTRSGEQFF. CDR3 DNA sequence: TGTGCCAGCAGCACCGGGACTAGGAGCGGTGAGCAGTTCTTC.

The chain couples TRBV18 to TRBJ1-1, with D unclear. Germline values: CDR1 KGHSH, CDR2 LQKENI. This CDR3 contains 13 residues. V lost 5 bases to trimming and J lost 8 bases, with 15 bases between them. CDR3 residues: CASSGNPDGEAFF. CDR3 nucleotide sequence: TGTGCCAGCTCAGGCAACCCTGACGGGGAAGCTTTCTTT.

V and J are TRBV4-1 and TRBJ2-7; possible D gene TRBD1, 6 bases. Trimming cost V 2 bases and J 6 bases, with 17 bases left between them. Germline CDR1 and CDR2: MGHRA and YSYEKL. The CDR3 length is 15 residues. The CDR3 coding sequence is TGCGCCAGCAGCCAAAATGGGGGCCAGGGGCGCGAGCAGTACTTC. Its translation: CASSQNGGQGREQYF.

This sequence joins TRBV7-9 and TRBJ2-7; D gene uncertain. The germline V and J ends were trimmed by 3 bases and 3 bases, with 6 bases remaining between them. CDR1 and CDR2 from the germline V gene are SEHNR and FQNEAQ (reference sequence). CDR3 length equals 12 residues. The CDR3, as DNA: TGTGCCAGCAGCTTCAGCCGCTACGAGCAGTACTTC. This encodes CASSFSRYEQYF.

The CDR3 DNA reads TGTGCCAGCAGCTCCACTGACCTTACAGGGCGTGGGGGGGAGACCCAGTACTTC. This gives the protein CASSSTDLTGRGGETQYF. This chain links TRBV7-9 with TRBJ2-5, with D tentatively TRBD1 or TRBD2 (6 bases each). The germline V gene encodes CDR1 SEHNR and CDR2 FQNEAQ (reference sequence). The CDR3 runs to 18 residues. Trimming left V 4 bases short and J 5 bases short, with 26 bases between.

The CDR3 sequence: CASSVEQRASGYTF. In DNA, the CDR3 is TGTGCCAGCAGCGTAGAACAACGCGCCTCTGGCTACACCTTC. This chain uses TRBV9 with TRBJ1-2; no firm D call. Trimming stripped 0 bases from V and 7 bases from J, with 13 bases between. The CDR3 extends over 14 amino acids. Per the germline V gene, CDR1 is SGDLS and CDR2 is YYNGEE.

Only one count was recorded for this clone. V gene TRBV10-1 combines with J gene TRBJ2-4; no firm D call. V was clipped by 2 bases and J by 0 bases, with 5 bases between them. Germline V lookup: CDR1 WNHNN, CDR2 SYGVQD (reference sequence). The CDR3 has 14 amino acids. The CDR3: CASSERVAKNIQYF. The CDR3 nucleotides read TGCGCCAGCAGTGAGAGAGTAGCCAAAAACATTCAGTACTTC.

This sequence joins TRBV7-9 and TRBJ2-2, with D uncertain. Germline values: CDR1 SEHNR, CDR2 FQNEAQ (reference sequence). The CDR3 extends over 14 amino acids. V lost 1 base and J 1 base, leaving 4 bases between the germline ends. The CDR3 coding sequence is TGTGCCAGCAGCTTAGACGGGAACACCGGGGAGCTGTTTTTT. Translated, it gives CASSLDGNTGELFF. Complete variable domain (other parts from reference TRBV7-9 and TRBJ2-2): DTGVSQNPRHKITKRGQNVTFRCDPISEHNRLYWYRQTLGQGPEFLTYFQNEAQLEKSRLLSDRFSAERPKGSFSTLEIQRTEQGDSAMYLCASSLDGNTGELFFGEGSRLTVL.

The V gene is TRBV11-1, the J gene TRBJ2-2; D not resolved. CDR3 length: 14 residues. The germline gives CDR1 SGHAT, CDR2 FQDESV (reference sequence). V lost 5 bases and J lost 3, with 10 bases in between. Here the CDR3 reads CASSLTDHTGELFF. For the CDR3, the DNA is TGTGCCAGCAGCCTAACGGACCACACCGGGGAGCTGTTTTTT.

The gene calls are TRBV6-5 and TRBJ2-7; 8 bases agree with TRBD1. The CDR3 is 13 residues long. Per the germline V gene, CDR1 is MNHEY and CDR2 is SVGAGI. The V and J ends lost 6 bases and 4 bases, in that order; junction bases with no gene match: 5. The CDR3 nucleotides read TGTGCCAGCAGACGGGACAGGCTTTACGAGCAGTACTTC. This codes for CASRRDRLYEQYF.

V gene TRBV11-2 combines with J gene TRBJ2-7, with D tentatively TRBD1 (5 bases). Germline V gives CDR1 SGHAT, CDR2 FQNNGV. There are 15 residues in the CDR3. V lost 1 base and J lost 6, with 16 bases in between. The CDR3 loop reads CASSLAPGMIREQYF. The CDR3 region has the DNA TGTGCCAGCAGCTTAGCCCCAGGGATGATTCGCGAGCAGTACTTC.

This clone was seen a single time. The CDR3 sequence is CASQGESWPQHF. The DNA for the CDR3 is TGTGCCAGTCAGGGGGAGAGTTGGCCCCAGCATTTT. This sequence joins TRBV6-1 and TRBJ1-5; 7 bases align to TRBD1. V gave up 9 bases and J gave up 9 bases; unmatched junction bases: 8. CDR1 is MNHNS and CDR2 is SASEGT in the germline V gene. This CDR3 contains 12 residues.

CDR3 DNA: TGCGCCAGCAGCCACAGTGGGAGCTCCTACAATGAGCAGTTCTTC. It yields the protein CASSHSGSSYNEQFF. J is TRBJ2-1 and V is TRBV4-1; the D gene is possibly TRBD2 (5 bases). There are 15 residues in the CDR3. Looked up from germline, CDR1 is MGHRA and CDR2 is YSYEKL. Trimming shortened V by 3 bases and J by 0 bases, and 9 bases separated the two germline ends.

The DNA for the CDR3 is TGTGCCAGCAGCTTAAACGGGGGGGCCTCCGAGCAGTACTTC. This translates into CASSLNGGASEQYF. J is TRBJ2-7 and V is TRBV7-6; 8 bases are a match to TRBD2. Germline lookup yields CDR1 SGHVS and CDR2 FNYEAQ. J was trimmed by 6 bases and V by 2 bases; bases with no gene match: 6. The CDR3 extends over 14 amino acids. The entire variable domain, with the rest obtained from reference TRBV7-6 and TRBJ2-7, is as follows: GAGVSQSPRYKVTKRGQDVALRCDPISGHVSLYWYRQALGQGPEFLTYFNYEAQQDKSGLPNDRFSAERPEGSISTLTIQRTEQRDSAMYRCASSLNGGASEQYFGPGTRLTVT.

V and J are TRBV27 and TRBJ2-7; TRBD1 or TRBD2 may be the D gene (5 bases each). CDR1 and CDR2 from the germline V gene are MNHEY and SMNVEV (reference sequence). The CDR3 spans 12 residues. V was cut by 8 bases and J by 7 bases, with 15 bases left in between. The CDR3 region has the DNA TGTGCCAGCCGGCCTCTATGGGGGGAGCAGTACTTC. It is translated as CASRPLWGEQYF.

The V gene is TRBV18, the J gene TRBJ2-2, with TRBD2 matching 10 bases. Germline CDR1 KGHSH, CDR2 LQKENI. J was trimmed by 4 bases and V by 3 bases; bases with no gene match: 5. The CDR3 runs to 16 residues. CDR3 protein: CASSPSSGRGTGELFF. The CDR3 bases are TGTGCCAGCTCACCTTCTAGCGGGAGAGGCACCGGGGAGCTGTTTTTT. Full variable domain (remainder filled in from reference TRBV18 and TRBJ2-2): NAGVMQNPRHLVRRRGQEARLRCSPMKGHSHVYWYRQLPEEGLKFMVYLQKENIIDESGMPKERFSAEFPKEGPSILRIQQVVRGDSAAYFCASSPSSGRGTGELFFGEGSRLTVL.

This chain links TRBV9 with TRBJ1-3, with D possibly matching TRBD1 (5 bases). CDR3 length equals 17 residues. Germline V gene data show CDR1 as SGDLS and CDR2 as YYNGEE. Trimming pared 4 bases from V and 3 bases from J, leaving 20 bases between. CDR3: CASSPNFDGGGGNTIYF. As DNA, the CDR3 is TGTGCCAGCAGCCCTAACTTTGACGGGGGTGGTGGAAACACCATATATTTT.

The V call is TRBV9, the J call TRBJ1-2; D call uncertain. Trimming stripped 3 bases from V and 3 bases from J, with 9 bases between. This CDR3 contains 13 residues. CDR1 is SGDLS and CDR2 is YYNGEE in the germline V gene. The CDR3: CASSDRSDYGYTF. The CDR3 coding sequence is TGTGCCAGCAGCGATAGGTCGGACTATGGCTACACCTTC.